The clone carrying this T cell receptor (beta chain) has just a few counts. The ends were cut back, 7 bases at V and 1 base at J, with 8 bases in the middle. CDR1 is MNHNS, CDR2 SASEGT, per germline. This CDR3 is 12 amino acids long. This sample is drawn from a study of identical twins. A single record per CDR3 protein comes from TCRdb applying MiXCR to the 5' RACE reads. The table shows around 690,000 distinct CDR3 sequences, with 21% occurring only once. The same specimen was also included in a second study, on T cells expressing NK-cell markers. Per that study: Sorted T-cell subsets CD3+CD56+NKG2C+, CD3+CD56+NKG2C- and CD3+CD56-NKG2C+ were TCR beta-sequenced.

The gene calls are TRBV6-1 and TRBJ2-7; a weak D match, TRBD2 (5 bases). The clonotype was recovered from a woman younger than 35 in good health. Sequenced input: PBMCs. The CDR3 coding sequence is TGTGCCAGCAAAAGGACTTCCTACGAGCAGTACTTC. Residues: CASKRTSYEQYF.